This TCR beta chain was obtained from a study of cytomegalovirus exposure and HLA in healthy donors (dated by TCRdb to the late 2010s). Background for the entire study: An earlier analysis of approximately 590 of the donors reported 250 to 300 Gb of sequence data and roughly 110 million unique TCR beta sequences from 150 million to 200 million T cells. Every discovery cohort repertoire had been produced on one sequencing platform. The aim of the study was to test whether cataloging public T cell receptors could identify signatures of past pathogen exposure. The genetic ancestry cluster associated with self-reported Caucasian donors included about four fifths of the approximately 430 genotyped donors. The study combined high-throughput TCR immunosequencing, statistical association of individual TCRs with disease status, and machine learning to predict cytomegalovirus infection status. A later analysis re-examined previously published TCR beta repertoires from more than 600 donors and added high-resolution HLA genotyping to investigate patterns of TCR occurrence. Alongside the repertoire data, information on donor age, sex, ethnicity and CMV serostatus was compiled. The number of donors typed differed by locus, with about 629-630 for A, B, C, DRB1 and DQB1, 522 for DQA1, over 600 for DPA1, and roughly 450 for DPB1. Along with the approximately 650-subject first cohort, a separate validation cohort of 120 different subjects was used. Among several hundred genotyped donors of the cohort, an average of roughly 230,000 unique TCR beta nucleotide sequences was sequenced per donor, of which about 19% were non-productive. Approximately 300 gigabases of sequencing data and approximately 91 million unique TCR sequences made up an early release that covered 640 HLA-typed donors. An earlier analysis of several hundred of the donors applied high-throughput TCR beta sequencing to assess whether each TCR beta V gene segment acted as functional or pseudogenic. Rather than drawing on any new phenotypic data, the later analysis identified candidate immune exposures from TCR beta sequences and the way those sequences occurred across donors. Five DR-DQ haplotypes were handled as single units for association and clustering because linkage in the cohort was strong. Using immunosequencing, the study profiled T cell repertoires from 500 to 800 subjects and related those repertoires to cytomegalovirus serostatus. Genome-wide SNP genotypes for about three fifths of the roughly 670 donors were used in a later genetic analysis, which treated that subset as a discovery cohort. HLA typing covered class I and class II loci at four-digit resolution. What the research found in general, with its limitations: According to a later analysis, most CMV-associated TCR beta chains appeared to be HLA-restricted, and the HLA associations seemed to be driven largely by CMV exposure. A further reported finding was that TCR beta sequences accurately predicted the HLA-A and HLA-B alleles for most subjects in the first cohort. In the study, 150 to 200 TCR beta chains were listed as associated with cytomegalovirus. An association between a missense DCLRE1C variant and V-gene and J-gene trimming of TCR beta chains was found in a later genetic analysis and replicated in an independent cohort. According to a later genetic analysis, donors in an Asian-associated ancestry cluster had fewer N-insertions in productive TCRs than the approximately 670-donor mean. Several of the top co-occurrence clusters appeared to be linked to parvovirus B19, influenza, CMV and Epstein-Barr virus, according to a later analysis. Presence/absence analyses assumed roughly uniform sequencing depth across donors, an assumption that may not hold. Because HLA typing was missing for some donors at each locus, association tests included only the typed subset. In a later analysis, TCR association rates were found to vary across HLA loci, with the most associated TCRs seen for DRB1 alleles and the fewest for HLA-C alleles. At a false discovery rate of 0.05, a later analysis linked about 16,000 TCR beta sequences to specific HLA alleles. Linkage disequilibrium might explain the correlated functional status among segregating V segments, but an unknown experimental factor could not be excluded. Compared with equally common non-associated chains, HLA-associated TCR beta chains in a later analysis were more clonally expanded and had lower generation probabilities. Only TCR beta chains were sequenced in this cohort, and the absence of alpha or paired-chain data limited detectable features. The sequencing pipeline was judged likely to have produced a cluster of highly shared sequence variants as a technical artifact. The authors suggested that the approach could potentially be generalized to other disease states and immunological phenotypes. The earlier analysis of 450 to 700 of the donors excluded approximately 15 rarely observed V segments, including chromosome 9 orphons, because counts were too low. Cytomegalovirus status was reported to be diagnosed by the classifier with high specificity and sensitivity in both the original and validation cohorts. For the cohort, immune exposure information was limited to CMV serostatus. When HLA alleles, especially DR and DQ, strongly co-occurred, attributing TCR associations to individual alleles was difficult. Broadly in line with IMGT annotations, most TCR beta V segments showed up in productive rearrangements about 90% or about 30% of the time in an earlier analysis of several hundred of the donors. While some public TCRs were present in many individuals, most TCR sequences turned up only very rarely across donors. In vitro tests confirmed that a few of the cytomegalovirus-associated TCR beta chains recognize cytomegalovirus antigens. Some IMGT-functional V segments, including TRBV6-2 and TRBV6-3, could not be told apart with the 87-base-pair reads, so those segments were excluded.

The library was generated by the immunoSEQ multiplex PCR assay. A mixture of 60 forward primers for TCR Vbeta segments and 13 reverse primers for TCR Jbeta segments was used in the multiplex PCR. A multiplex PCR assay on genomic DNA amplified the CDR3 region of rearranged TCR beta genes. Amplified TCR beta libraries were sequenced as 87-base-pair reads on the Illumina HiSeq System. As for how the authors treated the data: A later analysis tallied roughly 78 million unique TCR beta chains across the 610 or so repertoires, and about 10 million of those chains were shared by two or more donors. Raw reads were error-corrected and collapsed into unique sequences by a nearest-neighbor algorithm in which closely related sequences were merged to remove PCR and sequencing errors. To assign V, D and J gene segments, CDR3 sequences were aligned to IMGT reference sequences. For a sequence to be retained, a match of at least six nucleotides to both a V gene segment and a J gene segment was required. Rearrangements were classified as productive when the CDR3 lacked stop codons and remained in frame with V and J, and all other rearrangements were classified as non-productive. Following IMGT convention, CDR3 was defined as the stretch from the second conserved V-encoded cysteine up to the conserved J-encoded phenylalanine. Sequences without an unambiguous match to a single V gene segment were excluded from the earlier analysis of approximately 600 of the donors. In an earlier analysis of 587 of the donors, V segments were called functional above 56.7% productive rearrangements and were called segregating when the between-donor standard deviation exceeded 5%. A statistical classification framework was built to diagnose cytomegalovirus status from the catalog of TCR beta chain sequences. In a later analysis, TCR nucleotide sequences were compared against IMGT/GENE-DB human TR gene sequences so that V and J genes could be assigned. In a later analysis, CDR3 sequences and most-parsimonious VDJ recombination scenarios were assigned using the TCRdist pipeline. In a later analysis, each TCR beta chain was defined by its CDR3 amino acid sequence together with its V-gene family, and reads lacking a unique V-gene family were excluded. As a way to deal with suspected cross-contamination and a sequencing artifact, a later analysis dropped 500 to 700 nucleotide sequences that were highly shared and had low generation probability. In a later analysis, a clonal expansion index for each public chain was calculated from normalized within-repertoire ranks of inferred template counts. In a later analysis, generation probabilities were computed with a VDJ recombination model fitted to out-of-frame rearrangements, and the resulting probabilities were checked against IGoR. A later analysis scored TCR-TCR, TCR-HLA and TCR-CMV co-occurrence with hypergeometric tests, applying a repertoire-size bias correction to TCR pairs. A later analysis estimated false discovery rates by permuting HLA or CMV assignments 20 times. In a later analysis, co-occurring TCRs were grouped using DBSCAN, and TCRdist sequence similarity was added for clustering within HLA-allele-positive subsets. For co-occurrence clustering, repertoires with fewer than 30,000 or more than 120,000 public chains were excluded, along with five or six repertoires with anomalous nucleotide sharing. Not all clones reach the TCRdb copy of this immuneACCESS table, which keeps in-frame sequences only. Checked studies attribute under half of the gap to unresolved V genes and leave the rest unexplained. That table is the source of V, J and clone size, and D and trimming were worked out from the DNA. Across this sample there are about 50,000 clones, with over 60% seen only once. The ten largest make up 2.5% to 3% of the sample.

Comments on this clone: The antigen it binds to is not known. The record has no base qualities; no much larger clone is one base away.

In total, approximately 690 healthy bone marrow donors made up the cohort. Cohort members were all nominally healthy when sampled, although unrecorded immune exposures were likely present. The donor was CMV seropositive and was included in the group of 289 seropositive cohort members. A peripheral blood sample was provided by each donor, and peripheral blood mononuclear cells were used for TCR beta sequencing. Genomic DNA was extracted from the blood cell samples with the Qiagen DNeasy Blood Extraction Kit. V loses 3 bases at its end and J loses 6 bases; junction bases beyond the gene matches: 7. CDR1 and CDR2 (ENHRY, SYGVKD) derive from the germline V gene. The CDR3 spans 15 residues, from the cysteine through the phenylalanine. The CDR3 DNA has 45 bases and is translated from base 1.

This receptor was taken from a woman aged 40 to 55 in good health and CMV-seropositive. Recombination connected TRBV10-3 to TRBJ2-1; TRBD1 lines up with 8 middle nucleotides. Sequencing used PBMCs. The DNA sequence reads TGTGCCATCAGTGACCCCCGGGACAGGCGCAATGAGCAGTTCTTC. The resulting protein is CAISDPRDRRNEQFF.